What follows describes a single T cell receptor (beta chain). This sample is part of a study of blood T cells in healthy people across ages. Combining a sample-barcoded 5' primer with a J-beta primer mix, a second PCR ran for 7 to 11 cycles. TCRdb recomputed calls from the 5' RACE reads with MiXCR, one row per CDR3 protein. The sample records approximately 1,700,000 distinct CDR3 sequences, more than 35% being singletons. Material for sequencing was blood. The sequence derives from a human donor in good health.

The CDR3, as DNA: TGTGCCAGCAGCTTAGCGATAGGGGCGAGGGGGACAGATACGCAGTATTTT. Residues: CASSLAIGARGTDTQYF. The rearrangement links TRBV7-2 to TRBJ2-3; TRBD1 is a possible D gene (6 bases). CDR1 and CDR2 from the germline V gene are SGHTA and FQGNSA. The CDR3 consists of 17 residues. Deletions cut 0 bases from V and 3 bases from J, with 16 bases between.